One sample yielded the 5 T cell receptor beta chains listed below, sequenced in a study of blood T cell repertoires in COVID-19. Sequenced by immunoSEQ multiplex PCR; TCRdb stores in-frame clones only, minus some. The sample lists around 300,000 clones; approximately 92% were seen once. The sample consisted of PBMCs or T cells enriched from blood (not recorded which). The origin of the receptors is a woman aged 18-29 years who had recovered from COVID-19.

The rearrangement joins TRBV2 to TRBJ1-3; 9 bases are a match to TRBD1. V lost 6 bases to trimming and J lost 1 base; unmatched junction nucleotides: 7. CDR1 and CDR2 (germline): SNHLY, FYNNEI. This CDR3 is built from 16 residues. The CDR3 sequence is CASSKLTGGSGNTIYF. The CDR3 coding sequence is TGTGCCAGCAGCAAACTGACAGGGGGATCTGGAAACACCATATATTTT.

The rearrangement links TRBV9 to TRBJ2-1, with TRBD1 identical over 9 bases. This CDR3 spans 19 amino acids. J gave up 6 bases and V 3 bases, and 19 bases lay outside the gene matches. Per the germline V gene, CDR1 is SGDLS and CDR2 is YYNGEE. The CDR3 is CASSAGGGPRTGDGNEQFF. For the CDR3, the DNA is TGTGCCAGCAGCGCCGGAGGGGGGCCCAGGACAGGGGACGGCAATGAGCAGTTCTTC.

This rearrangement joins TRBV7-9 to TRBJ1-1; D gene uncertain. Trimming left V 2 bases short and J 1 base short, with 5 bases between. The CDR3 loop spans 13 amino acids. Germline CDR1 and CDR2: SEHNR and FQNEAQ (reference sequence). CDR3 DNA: TGTGCCAGCAGCTTATTCCAGAACACTGAAGCTTTCTTT. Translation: CASSLFQNTEAFF.

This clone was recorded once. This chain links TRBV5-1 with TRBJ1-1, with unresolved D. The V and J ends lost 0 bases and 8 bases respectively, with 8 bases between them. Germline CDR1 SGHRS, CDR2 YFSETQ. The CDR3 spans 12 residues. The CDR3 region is CASSLVGKEAFF. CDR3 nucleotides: TGCGCCAGCAGCTTGGTTGGCAAAGAAGCTTTCTTT.

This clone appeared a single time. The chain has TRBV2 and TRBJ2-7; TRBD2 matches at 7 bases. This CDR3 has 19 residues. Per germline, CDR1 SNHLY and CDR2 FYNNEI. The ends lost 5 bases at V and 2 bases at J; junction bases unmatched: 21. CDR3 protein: CASSRLFGRTQSGTYEQYF. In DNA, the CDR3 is TGTGCCAGCAGTCGACTTTTTGGGAGAACGCAAAGCGGGACCTACGAGCAGTACTTC.